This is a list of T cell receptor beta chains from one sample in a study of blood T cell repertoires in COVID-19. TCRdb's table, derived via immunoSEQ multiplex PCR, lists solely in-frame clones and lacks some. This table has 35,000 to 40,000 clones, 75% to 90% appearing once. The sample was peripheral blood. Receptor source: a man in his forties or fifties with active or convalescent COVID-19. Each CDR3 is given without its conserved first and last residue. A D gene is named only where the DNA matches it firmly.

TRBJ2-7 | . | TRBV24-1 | ATSDFIGKQY
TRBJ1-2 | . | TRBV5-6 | ASSLGRVYGYT
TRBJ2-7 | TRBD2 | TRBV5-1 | ASSLSQRGASYEQY
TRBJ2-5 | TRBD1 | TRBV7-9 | ASRSGTGGQETQY
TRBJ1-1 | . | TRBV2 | ASRAPGVNTEAF
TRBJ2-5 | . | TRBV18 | ASSLALQETQY
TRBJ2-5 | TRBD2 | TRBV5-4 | ASSHGGTQGTQY
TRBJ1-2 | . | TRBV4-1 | ASSQEWPGNYGYT
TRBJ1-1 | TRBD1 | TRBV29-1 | SARPGGGPNTEAF
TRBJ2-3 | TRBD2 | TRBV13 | ASSLLAGATTDTQY
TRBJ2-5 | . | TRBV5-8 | ASSYGTPQETQY
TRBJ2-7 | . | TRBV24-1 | ATSDPDWTYEQY
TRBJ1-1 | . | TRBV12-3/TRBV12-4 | ASSPLSNTEAF
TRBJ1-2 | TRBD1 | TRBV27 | ASSYSRTGSPYT
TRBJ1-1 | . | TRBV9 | ASSEGANTEAF
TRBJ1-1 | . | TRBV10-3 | AIRGRGAEAF
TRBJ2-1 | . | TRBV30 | AWGTGNEQF
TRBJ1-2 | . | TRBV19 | ASSQVSGEANYGYT
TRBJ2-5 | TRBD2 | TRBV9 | ASSEVAGGGETQY
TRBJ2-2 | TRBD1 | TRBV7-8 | ASSGGQGVKGGELF
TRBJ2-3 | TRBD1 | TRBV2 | ASRGRGTDTQY
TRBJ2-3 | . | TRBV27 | ASREQGRDTQY
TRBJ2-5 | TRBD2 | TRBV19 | ASSQASGGAETQY
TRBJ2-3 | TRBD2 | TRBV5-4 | ASSLVREGRTDTQY